These 22 T cell receptor beta chains came from one sample sequenced in a study of blood T cell repertoires in COVID-19. Profiled with immunoSEQ multiplex PCR; TCRdb holds only in-frame clones, not every one. The sample shows 150,000 to 200,000 clones, roughly 88% of them seen only once. The material sequenced was PBMCs or T cells enriched from blood (not recorded which). The origin of the receptors is a woman aged 25 to 39 who had recovered from COVID-19.

This clone was recorded only once. This sequence joins TRBV19 and TRBJ1-3; 8 bases agree with TRBD1. V lost 6 bases and J lost 2; bases outside the gene matches: 3. Germline lookup yields CDR1 LNHDA and CDR2 SQIVND (reference sequence). CDR3 length equals 14 residues. The CDR3 coding sequence is TGTGCCAGTAGCGGACAGGGTCCTGGAAACACCATATATTTT. Translating gives CASSGQGPGNTIYF.

The rearrangement links TRBV3-1 (or the pseudogene TRBV3-2) to TRBJ2-1; D not resolved. V was shortened by 1 base and J by 11 bases, with 12 bases between the two germline ends. Germline-derived CDR1 and CDR2 are LGHDT and YNNKEL (reference sequence). The CDR3 has 13 amino acids. The CDR3 here is CASSQGRSMKQFF. The CDR3 nucleotides are TGTGCCAGCAGCCAAGGGCGGTCAATGAAGCAGTTCTTC.

The J gene is TRBJ2-7, the V gene TRBV7-9, with 10 bases matching TRBD2. The V and J ends lost 5 bases and 1 base, in that order; junction bases with no gene match: 2. From germline, CDR1 is SEHNR and CDR2 FQNEAQ (reference sequence). This CDR3 is 14 amino acids long. The CDR3, as DNA: TGTGCCAGCAGCCCGGGACTAGCGTCCTACGAGCAGTACTTC. Translated, it gives CASSPGLASYEQYF.

The V gene is TRBV28, the J gene TRBJ2-7; possibly TRBD1 for D (5 bases). Germline V CDR1 and CDR2: MDHEN, SYDVKM. V was shortened by 2 bases and J by 3 bases, with 8 bases between the two germline ends. This CDR3 has 13 residues. The CDR3 is CASSLVQGYEQYF. CDR3 DNA: TGTGCCAGCAGTTTAGTTCAGGGCTACGAGCAGTACTTC.

The chain is built from TRBV19 and TRBJ1-2; 10 nucleotides match TRBD1. The CDR3 length is 15 residues. Losses at the gene ends were 5 bases for V and 3 bases for J; bases not matched to a gene: 6. The germline gives CDR1 LNHDA, CDR2 SQIVND (reference sequence). The CDR3 loop reads CASSFAGTGDYGYTF. CDR3 sequence (DNA): TGTGCCAGTAGTTTTGCCGGGACAGGGGACTATGGCTACACCTTC.

The gene calls are TRBV19 and TRBJ1-5; no definite D call. Trimming pared 3 bases from V and 1 base from J, leaving 13 bases between. Germline assignment: CDR1 LNHDA and CDR2 SQIVND (reference sequence). The CDR3 totals 16 residues. The CDR3 protein is CASSMGRMESNQPQHF. In DNA form, the CDR3 reads TGTGCCAGTAGTATGGGTCGGATGGAGAGCAATCAGCCCCAGCATTTT.

V gene TRBV5-5 combines with J gene TRBJ2-1, with TRBD2 as a possible D gene (5 bases). The CDR3 contains 17 residues. Trimming removed 0 bases from V and 5 bases from J, with 18 bases in between. Germline CDR1 SGHKS, CDR2 YYEKEE (reference sequence). DNA for the CDR3: TGTGCCAGCAGCTTGGGGGCTCTTGGACTCCCTAACAATGAGCAGTTCTTC. Its translation: CASSLGALGLPNNEQFF.

This sequence joins TRBV19 and TRBJ2-3; 7 bases agree with TRBD2. The CDR3 sequence is 15 residues long. Germline CDR1 LNHDA, CDR2 SQIVND (reference sequence). With V trimmed by 4 bases and J by 1 base, 5 bases remained unmatched. The CDR3 DNA sequence: TGTGCCAGTAGTAGTCCTAGCGGCCGCACAGATACGCAGTATTTT. The encoded protein is CASSSPSGRTDTQYF.

This chain links TRBV6-5 with TRBJ2-5; D is unclear. CDR3 length: 14 amino acids. The V and J ends lost 0 bases and 3 bases respectively, with 8 bases between them. From germline, CDR1 is MNHEY and CDR2 SVGAGI. For the CDR3, the DNA is TGTGCCAGCAGTTACTCATATAGAAAAGAGACCCAGTACTTC. Encoded protein: CASSYSYRKETQYF.

The rearrangement links TRBV2 to TRBJ1-2, with D perhaps matching TRBD1 (5 bases). Trimming stripped 6 bases from V and 6 bases from J, with 17 bases between. This CDR3 has 14 residues. The V gene's germline CDR1 is SNHLY and CDR2 FYNNEI. The CDR3 DNA follows: TGTGCCAGCAGGACAGAGTGGGCTTCCGATGGCTACACCTTC. It translates to CASRTEWASDGYTF. Combining the CDR3 with reference TRBV2 and TRBJ1-2 gives the whole variable domain EPEVTQTPSHQVTQMGQEVILRCVPISNHLYFYWYRQILGQKVEFLVSFYNNEISEKSEIFDDQFSVERPDGSNFTLKIRSTKLEDSAMYFCASRTEWASDGYTFGSGTRLTVV.

The V and J genes are TRBV19 and TRBJ2-6; 8 positions match TRBD1. In germline, CDR1 is LNHDA, CDR2 SQIVND (reference sequence). The V and J ends lost 4 bases and 1 base, in that order; junction bases with no gene match: 3. The CDR3 runs 16 residues. The chain's CDR3 is CASSTRQGSGANVLTF. For the CDR3, the DNA is TGTGCCAGTAGTACGAGACAGGGGTCTGGGGCCAACGTCCTGACTTTC.

This chain connects TRBV6-5 to TRBJ1-5; the D is unclear. CDR1 and CDR2 (germline): MNHEY, SVGAGI. CDR3 size: 12 residues. Deletions cut 7 bases from V and 1 base from J, with 5 bases between. CDR3 in amino acids: CASILSNQPQHF. The CDR3 DNA is TGTGCCAGCATTTTAAGCAATCAGCCCCAGCATTTT.

J is TRBJ1-1 and V is TRBV10-3; unclear D gene. The germline V gene has CDR1 ENHRY and CDR2 SYGVKD. The V and J ends lost 5 bases and 4 bases respectively, with 5 bases between them. CDR3 length: 11 residues. The chain's CDR3 is CAISQATEAFF. DNA for the CDR3: TGTGCCATCAGTCAGGCCACTGAAGCTTTCTTT.

This chain uses TRBV19 with TRBJ2-1; TRBD2 is a possible D gene (5 bases). Germline CDR1 is LNHDA and CDR2 is SQIVND (reference sequence). CDR3 size: 15 residues. V lost 7 bases and J lost 8, with 21 bases in between. CDR3 sequence: CASNSRASFGDEQFF. The DNA for the CDR3 is TGTGCCAGTAATTCAAGGGCTAGCTTTGGCGATGAGCAGTTCTTC. Filled out from reference TRBV19 and TRBJ2-1, the complete variable domain reads DGGITQSPKYLFRKEGQNVTLSCEQNLNHDAMYWYRQDPGQGLRLIYYSQIVNDFQKGDIAEGYSVSREKKESFPLTVTSAQKNPTAFYLCASNSRASFGDEQFFGPGTRLTVL.

The chain uses TRBV6-5 and TRBJ2-7, with TRBD1 matching over 8 bases. Germline V gives CDR1 MNHEY, CDR2 SVGAGI. Trimming cost V 8 bases and J 4 bases; bases outside gene matches: 7. The CDR3 is made up of 13 amino acids. The CDR3 sequence is CASSDRGGYEQYF. DNA for the CDR3: TGTGCCAGCTCAGACAGGGGCGGATACGAGCAGTACTTC.

The chain recombines TRBV7-9 with TRBJ1-1, with 8 bases identical to TRBD1. V gave up 4 bases and J gave up 3 bases; unmatched junction bases: 7. CDR1 is SEHNR and CDR2 is FQNEAQ in the germline V gene (reference sequence). The CDR3 totals 15 residues. The CDR3 DNA is TGTGCCAGCAGCTCCCGGGACAGGTACGACACTGAAGCTTTCTTT. It yields the protein CASSSRDRYDTEAFF.

The CDR3, as DNA: TGTGCCAGCAGTTTTCTAAAACAGCATTTTCCACCCCTCCACTTT. It is translated as CASSFLKQHFPPLHF. The chain is built from TRBV28 and TRBJ1-6; no definite D call. Germline values: CDR1 MDHEN, CDR2 SYDVKM. This CDR3 is 15 amino acids long. Trimming cost V 3 bases and J 11 bases, with 17 bases left between them.

V usage is TRBV10-2 and J usage is TRBJ2-2; tentative D call: TRBD1 (5 bases). V dropped 4 bases and J dropped 5 bases, with 8 bases sitting between them. The CDR3 runs 13 residues. Germline V gene sequence: CDR1 WSHSY, CDR2 SAAADI. DNA of the CDR3: TGCGCCAGCAGTGTAGGGGCTACCGGGGAGCTGTTTTTT. Its protein is CASSVGATGELFF.

V usage is TRBV3-1 (or the pseudogene TRBV3-2) and J usage is TRBJ1-2; 9 nucleotides agree with TRBD1. The CDR3 has 14 amino acids. After removal of 4 bases from V and 8 bases from J, the junction contained 8 bases not matched to a gene. Germline lookup yields CDR1 LGHDT and CDR2 YNNKEL (reference sequence). CDR3 DNA sequence: TGTGCCAGCAGCCCCCGGGACAGGGATGGAGGCTACACCTTC. Protein product: CASSPRDRDGGYTF.

V is TRBV7-8 and J is TRBJ2-2; D is uncertain. V gave up 3 bases and J gave up 2 bases, with 10 bases separating them. Germline V gene lookup returns CDR1 SGHVS and CDR2 FQNEAQ. The CDR3 has 15 residues. The CDR3 DNA reads TGTGCCAGCAGCTTTTCCAGGCTCAACACCGGGGAGCTGTTTTTT. Its translation is CASSFSRLNTGELFF.

The chain's CDR3 is CASSYGTGRSYEQYF. CDR3 DNA sequence: TGTGCCAGCAGTTATGGGACAGGGAGATCCTACGAGCAGTACTTC. The genes are TRBV28 and TRBJ2-7, with 9 bases fitting TRBD1. The germline gives CDR1 MDHEN, CDR2 SYDVKM. V dropped 4 bases and J dropped 1; count of bases not matched to a gene: 5. CDR3 length: 15 residues.

This chain uses TRBV29-1 with TRBJ2-1; TRBD2 matches at 10 bases. Germline V lookup: CDR1 SQVTM, CDR2 ANQGSEA. The CDR3 has 14 residues. After removal of 4 bases from V and 4 bases from J, the junction contained 4 bases not matched to a gene. The CDR3 protein is CSVGLLAGYNEQFF. The CDR3 DNA is TGCAGCGTTGGATTACTAGCGGGATACAATGAGCAGTTCTTC.